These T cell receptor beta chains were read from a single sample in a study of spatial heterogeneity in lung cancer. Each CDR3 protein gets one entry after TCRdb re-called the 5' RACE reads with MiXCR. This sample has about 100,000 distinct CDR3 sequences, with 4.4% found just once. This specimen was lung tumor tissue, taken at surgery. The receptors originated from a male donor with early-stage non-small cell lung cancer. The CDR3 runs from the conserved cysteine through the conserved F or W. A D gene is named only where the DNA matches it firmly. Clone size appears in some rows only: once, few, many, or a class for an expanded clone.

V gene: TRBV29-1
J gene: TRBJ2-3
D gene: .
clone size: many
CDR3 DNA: TGCAGCGTTGCGGTAGCGGATAGCACAGATACGCAGTATTTT
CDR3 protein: CSVAVADSTDTQYF

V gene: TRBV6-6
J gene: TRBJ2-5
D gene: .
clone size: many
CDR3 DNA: TGTGCCAGCAGTTATCGTGGCTCTTGGGGGCCAAAAGAGACCCAGTACTTC
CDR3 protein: CASSYRGSWGPKETQYF

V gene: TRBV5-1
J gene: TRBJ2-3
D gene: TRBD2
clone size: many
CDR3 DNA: TGCGCCAGCAGCTTGGGGCTAGCGGGAATTACCTACACAGATACGCAGTATTTT
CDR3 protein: CASSLGLAGITYTDTQYF

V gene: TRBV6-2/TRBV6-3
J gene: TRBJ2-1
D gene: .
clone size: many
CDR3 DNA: TGTGCCAGCAGTTACTCGAAGGTCGATGAGCAGTTCTTC
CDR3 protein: CASSYSKVDEQFF

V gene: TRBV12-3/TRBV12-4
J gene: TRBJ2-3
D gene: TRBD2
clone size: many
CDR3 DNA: TGTGCCAGCAGTTTGGGAGGGACGGCCGACACAGATACGCAGTATTTT
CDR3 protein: CASSLGGTADTDTQYF

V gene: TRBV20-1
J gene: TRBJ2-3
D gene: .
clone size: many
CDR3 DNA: TGCAGTGCTATTCTAGTAGGCACAGATACGCAGTATTTT
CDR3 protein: CSAILVGTDTQYF

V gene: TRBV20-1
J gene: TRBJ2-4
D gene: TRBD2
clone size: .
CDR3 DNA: TGCAGTGCTAGATCGGCTAGCGGGAGTGTAAACATTCAGTACTTC
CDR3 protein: CSARSASGSVNIQYF

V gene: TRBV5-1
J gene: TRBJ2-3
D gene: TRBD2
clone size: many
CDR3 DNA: TGCGCCAGCAGCCAATTCGGGACTAGCGGGAGAAGGGCCTACACAGATACGCAGTATTTT
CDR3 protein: CASSQFGTSGRRAYTDTQYF

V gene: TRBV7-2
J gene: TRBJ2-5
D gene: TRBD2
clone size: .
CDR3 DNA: TGTGCCAGCAGCTTAGACGGGAGGATAGAAGAGACCCAGTACTTC
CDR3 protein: CASSLDGRIEETQYF

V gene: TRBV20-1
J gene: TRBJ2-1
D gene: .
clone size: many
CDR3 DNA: TGCAGTGCTAGGCGCGTTGGATTTTACAATGAGCAGTTCTTC
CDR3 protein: CSARRVGFYNEQFF

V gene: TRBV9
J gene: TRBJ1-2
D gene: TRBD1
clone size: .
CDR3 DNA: TGTGCCAGCAGCGCCGATTTAGGGACAGGGGAGAATGGCTACACCTTC
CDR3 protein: CASSADLGTGENGYTF

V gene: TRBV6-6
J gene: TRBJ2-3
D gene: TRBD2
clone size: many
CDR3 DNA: TGTGCCAGCTTCTCGGGGGGGAAAACGACTAGCACAGATACGCAGTATTTT
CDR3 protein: CASFSGGKTTSTDTQYF

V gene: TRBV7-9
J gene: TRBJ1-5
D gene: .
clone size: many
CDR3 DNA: TGTGCCAGCAGCTTTGAACAGGGTCAGCCCCAGCATTTT
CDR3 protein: CASSFEQGQPQHF

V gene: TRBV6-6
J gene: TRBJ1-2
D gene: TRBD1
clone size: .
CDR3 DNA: TGTGCCAGCACCCCCGGGAGGGGGCGGTTTAAATATGGCTACACCTTC
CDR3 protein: CASTPGRGRFKYGYTF